This T cell receptor beta chain originates from a study of blood T cell repertoires in COVID-19 (dated by TCRdb to 2019 to 2021). With respect to the entire study: Samples from collaborators originated in the United States, Italy and Spain and spanned both the acute and convalescent phases of COVID-19. The material from the prospective study consisted of cDNA or gDNA derived from T cells, B-cell-depleted T cells, or PBMCs. The dataset comprised deeply sampled blood TCRbeta repertoires from subjects exposed to, actively infected with, or recovered from COVID-19. The repertoires were made available in a free public database intended to serve as a resource for research on the immune response to SARS-CoV-2. The samples were drawn from the first 160 participants of the ongoing ImmuneRACE study and from 1,200 or so subjects provided by 6 global collaborators. The sample metadata nearly always contained a de-identified subject ID, COVID-19 status, age in years and sex. Where HLA class I and class II types were available, the types were taken from metadata supplied by the sample provider, not from assay-based typing.

General findings and caveats noted by the study authors: The amount of clinical and demographic metadata varied by source and participant and was provided uncurated.

The immunoSEQ Assay, a bias-controlled multiplex PCR, was used to amplify TCRbeta CDR3 regions from genomic DNA. For the original study's pipeline: The number of nucleated cells in each sample was estimated by amplification of reference gene primers within the assay. Sequence reads were collapsed and filtered to measure the absolute abundance of every unique TCRbeta CDR3 rearrangement. Productive Simpson clonality was computed per sample as the square root of Simpson's diversity index over productive rearrangements. The source is immuneACCESS, and TCRdb retained only in-frame sequences with V and J called. Part of the clones is not carried over; for the studies checked, unresolved V genes explain less than half of this, and the remainder is unexplained. From that table come the V and J calls and clone size; the DNA was used to work out D and trimming. The sample yields roughly 150,000 clones; 84% were counted once. The ten largest make up around 6.7% of the sample.

The collaborating institutions used their own protocols to collect whole blood in K2EDTA tubes. For TCRbeta analysis, collaborators shipped samples in one of three forms: frozen whole blood, isolated PBMCs, or DNA extracted from either of those sample types. Points on this clone: The antigen it recognizes is unknown. It has no much larger one-base neighbor in the sample; base qualities were not kept.

Including the terminal cysteine and phenylalanine, the CDR3 comprises 14 residues. Of all the DNA, just the CDR3 is kept, 42 bases in frame from base 1. Trimming accounts for 3 bases at V and 5 bases at J, while the number of junction bases matched to no gene is 1. The germline V gene provides CDR1 KGHSH and CDR2 LQKENI. The chain couples TRBV18 to TRBJ1-6, with 7 bases aligning to TRBD1. The source of this sequence is a woman aged 50 to 65 in a cohort sampled during active or convalescent COVID-19. Specimen: peripheral blood. The DNA sequence is given as TGTGCCAGCTCACCGGACAGGAATAATTCACCCCTCCACTTT. Translation gives CASSPDRNNSPLHF.